One and the same sample provided the 21 T cell receptor beta chains below, sequenced in a study of identical twins. TCRdb used MiXCR to reprocess the 5' RACE reads, holding one entry per CDR3 protein. The sample lists about 660,000 distinct CDR3 sequences; around 8.3% were seen once. These data were likewise used in another study, on yellow fever vaccine responses in identical twins.

Sequencing was performed on PBMCs. These receptors all stem from a woman aged 18-29 years in good health.

This clonotype was detected only a few times. CDR3 residues: CASSQSAPSGNTIYF. CDR3 nucleotides: TGTGCCAGCAGCCAATCCGCGCCCTCTGGAAACACCATATATTTT. The chain couples TRBV3-1 to TRBJ1-3; no clear D gene. This CDR3 comprises 15 residues. CDR1 and CDR2 from the germline V gene are LGHDT and YNNKEL (reference sequence). V was pared by 2 bases and J by 0 bases, with 8 bases between.

The V and J genes are TRBV15 and TRBJ2-1; 14 bases match TRBD2. The trim removed 5 bases at V and 8 bases at J, leaving 5 bases unmatched. Germline V gene lookup returns CDR1 LNHNV and CDR2 YYDKDF (reference sequence). CDR3 size: 15 residues. CDR3 nucleotide sequence: TGTGCCACCAGCGAGGGACTAGCGGGAGTCGATGAGCAGTTCTTC. Translating gives CATSEGLAGVDEQFF.

This clonotype was seen ten or more times. The chain recombines TRBV11-2 with TRBJ2-1, with TRBD2 matching 15 bases. CDR3 size: 18 residues. The V and J ends lost 5 bases and 6 bases, in that order; junction bases with no gene match: 11. The V gene's germline CDR1 is SGHAT and CDR2 FQNNGV. CDR3 bases: TGTGCCAGCAGCCTCCGACCGGGACTAGCGGGGGGAGCCAATGAGCAGTTCTTC. As protein: CASSLRPGLAGGANEQFF. Combining the CDR3 with reference TRBV11-2 and TRBJ2-1 gives the whole variable domain EAGVAQSPRYKIIEKRQSVAFWCNPISGHATLYWYQQILGQGPKLLIQFQNNGVVDDSQLPKDRFSAERLKGVDSTLKIQPAKLEDSAVYLCASSLRPGLAGGANEQFFGPGTRLTVL.

This clonotype was seen many times. This sequence joins TRBV20-1 and TRBJ1-6; D remains ambiguous. With 5 bases removed from V and 12 bases from J, the gap between germline ends came to 17 bases. This CDR3 is 13 amino acids long. Germline-derived CDR1 and CDR2 are DFQATT and SNEGSKA (reference sequence). The CDR3 nucleotides read TGCAGTGCTGGGCGGGATCCACAAAAACCCCTCCACTTT. It yields the protein CSAGRDPQKPLHF.

This clonotype was found a few times. The chain combines TRBV5-1 with TRBJ2-1; TRBD2 aligns across 8 bases. Germline loops: CDR1 SGHRS, CDR2 YFSETQ. V shed 2 bases and J 12 bases; nucleotides not matched to a gene: 4. The CDR3 is 12 amino acids. The CDR3 spells CASSFEREGQFF. CDR3 nucleotide sequence: TGCGCCAGCAGCTTTGAACGGGAGGGGCAGTTCTTC.

This clonotype turned up a few times. This rearrangement joins TRBV6-5 to TRBJ2-7; D gene unclear. CDR3 length: 9 residues. Trimming shortened V by 8 bases and J by 6 bases, and 5 bases separated the two germline ends. The germline CDR1 and CDR2 sequences are MNHEY and SVGAGI. The chain's CDR3 is CASEVEQYF. Here the CDR3 DNA reads TGTGCCAGCGAGGTCGAGCAGTACTTC.

The chain employs TRBV4-3 and TRBJ2-4, with 7 bases matching TRBD2. The CDR3 runs to 14 residues. Looked up from germline, CDR1 is LGHNA and CDR2 is YSLEER. Trimming took 0 bases from V and 9 from J; bases not matched to a gene: 5. For the CDR3, the DNA is TGCGCCAGCAGCCAAGATGGGAGGGTAGGCATTCAGTACTTC. It specifies CASSQDGRVGIQYF.

This clonotype showed up just a few times. The chain recombines TRBV5-1 with TRBJ2-1; 7 positions match TRBD2. Per the germline V gene, CDR1 is SGHRS and CDR2 is YFSETQ. The V and J ends lost 6 bases and 2 bases, in that order; junction bases with no gene match: 5. The CDR3 covers 14 residues. CDR3 DNA: TGCGCCAGCACCAGCGGGGAAACCTACAATGAGCAGTTCTTC. It specifies CASTSGETYNEQFF.

In its sample, this clonotype was seen many times. This sequence joins TRBV28 and TRBJ2-3, with 7 nucleotides matching TRBD1. The germline CDR1 and CDR2 sequences are MDHEN and SYDVKM. Trimming cost V 1 base and J 5 bases; bases outside gene matches: 9. CDR3 length: 16 amino acids. CDR3: CASSLFGTEGVDTQYF. For the CDR3, the DNA is TGTGCCAGCAGTTTATTTGGGACAGAGGGTGTAGATACGCAGTATTTT. Based on the CDR3 plus reference TRBV28 and TRBJ2-3, the full variable domain is DVKVTQSSRYLVKRTGEKVFLECVQDMDHENMFWYRQDPGLGLRLIYFSYDVKMKEKGDIPEGYSVSREKKERFSLILESASTNQTSMYLCASSLFGTEGVDTQYFGPGTRLTVL.

The chain recombines TRBV7-2 with TRBJ2-2, with 10 bases aligning to TRBD2. Per germline, CDR1 SGHTA and CDR2 FQGNSA. V shed 5 bases, J shed 6 bases, and the junction held 6 bases outside the gene matches. CDR3 length equals 15 residues. CDR3 nucleotide sequence: TGTGCCAGCAGCCCCGAGCTAGCGGGGGCCGGGGAGCTGTTTTTT. Protein product: CASSPELAGAGELFF.

This clonotype was detected many times. The chain couples TRBV12-3 or TRBV12-4 to TRBJ2-3; TRBD1 matches 10 bases. V lost 6 bases to trimming and J lost 4 bases; unmatched junction nucleotides: 7. The CDR3 totals 15 residues. Here the CDR3 DNA reads TGTGCCAGCAGAGACAGGGGGCGAGGTTCAGATACGCAGTATTTT. Translated: CASRDRGRGSDTQYF.

The gene calls are TRBV7-3 and TRBJ2-1, with D perhaps TRBD2 (7 bases). The CDR3 has 17 amino acids. The ends were cut back, 2 bases at V and 6 bases at J, with 20 bases in the middle. Germline lookup yields CDR1 SGHTA and CDR2 FQGTGA. The CDR3 loop is CASSLPLRGTSRNEQFF. DNA of the CDR3: TGTGCCAGCAGCTTACCTTTGCGGGGGACAAGTCGCAATGAGCAGTTCTTC.

This clonotype showed up just a few times. The chain combines TRBV20-1 with TRBJ2-1; D is possibly TRBD1 (5 bases). The CDR3 length is 11 residues. V lost 6 bases and J lost 7, with 10 bases in between. CDR1 and CDR2 from the germline V gene are DFQATT and SNEGSKA (reference sequence). DNA of the CDR3: TGCAGTGCCCTCAGGGAAAATGAGCAGTTCTTC. Protein sequence: CSALRENEQFF.

The chain couples TRBV27 to TRBJ2-7; 8 bases align to TRBD2. The CDR3 loop spans 15 amino acids. In germline, CDR1 is MNHEY, CDR2 SMNVEV (reference sequence). Germline trimming cut 4 bases from V and 3 bases from J; bases unmatched to any gene: 8. In nucleotides, the CDR3 is TGTGCCAGCAGTTGGAGTAGCGGGATCAGCTACGAGCAGTACTTC. Encoded protein: CASSWSSGISYEQYF.

This clonotype was seen ten or more times. The chain has TRBV27 and TRBJ2-7; the match to TRBD2 covers 8 bases. Trimming took 6 bases from V and 3 from J; bases not matched to a gene: 7. Germline V gene sequence: CDR1 MNHEY, CDR2 SMNVEV (reference sequence). The CDR3 spans 14 residues. The CDR3 here is CASSGAGGNYEQYF. For the CDR3, the DNA is TGTGCCAGCAGCGGTGCGGGAGGCAACTACGAGCAGTACTTC.

This clonotype was observed many times. V usage is TRBV6-1 and J usage is TRBJ2-5, with TRBD1 matching 7 bases. The V gene end was trimmed by 6 bases and the J gene end by 2 bases; junction bases not matched to a gene: 12. Germline V lookup: CDR1 MNHNS, CDR2 SASEGT. The CDR3 totals 16 residues. This CDR3 reads CASSPDRGTAQETQYF. The CDR3 bases are TGTGCCAGCAGCCCCGACCGTGGGACAGCTCAAGAGACCCAGTACTTC.

This clonotype turned up a few times. The DNA for the CDR3 is TGCAGTGCTAGACCAACCGGGACAGCGAACACCGGGGAGCTGTTTTTT. Protein product: CSARPTGTANTGELFF. The gene calls are TRBV20-1 and TRBJ2-2, with 7 bases that match TRBD1. Per the germline V gene, CDR1 is DFQATT and CDR2 is SNEGSKA (reference sequence). The CDR3 runs to 16 residues. Trimming cost V 2 bases and J 0 bases; bases outside gene matches: 6.

This clonotype was detected many times. The chain joins TRBV6-2 or TRBV6-3 to TRBJ2-2; D is perhaps TRBD1 (5 bases). CDR1 and CDR2 (germline): MNHEY, SVGEGT. This CDR3 has 15 amino acids. V shed 1 base and J shed 1 base, with 7 bases lying between them. CDR3: CASSYLDRNTGELFF. DNA for the CDR3: TGTGCCAGCAGTTACTTAGACAGGAACACCGGGGAGCTGTTTTTT.

This clonotype occurred a few times. The chain couples TRBV19 to TRBJ2-1, with 9 bases identical to TRBD1. The J segment lost 8 bases and the V segment lost 7 bases, leaving 9 bases of the junction unmatched. Per the germline V gene, CDR1 is LNHDA and CDR2 is SQIVND (reference sequence). The CDR3 length is 14 residues. As DNA, the CDR3 is TGTGCCAGTACCCCGGGACAGGGTAGGGATGAGCAGTTCTTC. Translating it yields CASTPGQGRDEQFF.

This clonotype was detected ten times or more. This sequence joins TRBV5-1 and TRBJ2-7, with 8 bases matching TRBD1. The V segment lost 4 bases and the J segment 5 bases; nucleotides outside the gene matches: 8. CDR3 length: 14 residues. Germline CDR1 and CDR2: SGHRS and YFSETQ. Here the CDR3 DNA reads TGCGCCAGCAGCCAACACACAGGGGGGAACGAGCAGTACTTC. Amino acids: CASSQHTGGNEQYF.

This clonotype was found many times. The V and J genes are TRBV27 and TRBJ2-2, with TRBD1 identical over 8 bases. The CDR3 runs 16 residues. The junction had 7 bases not matched to a gene; V was cut back by 6 bases and J by 1 base. Germline CDR1 MNHEY, CDR2 SMNVEV (reference sequence). The DNA for the CDR3 is TGTGCCAGCAGCTGGGTGACAGGGGTGAACACCGGGGAGCTGTTTTTT. Translation: CASSWVTGVNTGELFF.